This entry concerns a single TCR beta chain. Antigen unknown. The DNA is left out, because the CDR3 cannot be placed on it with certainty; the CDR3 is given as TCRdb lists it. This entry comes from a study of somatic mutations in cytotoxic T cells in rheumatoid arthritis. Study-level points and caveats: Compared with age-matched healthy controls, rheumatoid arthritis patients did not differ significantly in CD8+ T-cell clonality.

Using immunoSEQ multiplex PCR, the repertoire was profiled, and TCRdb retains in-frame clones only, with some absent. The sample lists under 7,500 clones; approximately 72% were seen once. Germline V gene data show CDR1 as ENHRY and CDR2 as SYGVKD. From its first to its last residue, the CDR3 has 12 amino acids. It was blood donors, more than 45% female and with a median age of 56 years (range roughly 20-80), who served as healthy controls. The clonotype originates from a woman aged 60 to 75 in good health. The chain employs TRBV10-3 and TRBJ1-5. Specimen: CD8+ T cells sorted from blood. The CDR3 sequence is CAISGFFGPQHF.